This entry is about one T cell receptor beta chain. Its target is unknown. The assay was immunoSEQ multiplex PCR, and TCRdb's table has in-frame clones only and misses some. The repertoire includes over 750,000 clones, about 96% of them detected once, and less than 0.25% sits in the top ten. The trim removed 5 bases at V and 5 bases at J, leaving 8 bases unmatched. Germline V gene data show CDR1 as SGHNT and CDR2 as YENEEA. The CDR3 extends over 15 amino acids. Naive CD8 isolation took CD45RO-negative cells positively selected for CCR7 and excluded terminally differentiated effector memory CD45RA+ cells. The data were obtained in a study of shared clonotypes between healthy human individuals. Findings and caveats of the study: Around 5% of naive CD4 clonotypes were common to a few donors. At large depth, rarefaction still showed sorted-subset sequencing to be incomplete. The four-donor shared clonotypes exceeded non-shared clonotypes in generation probability, with non-shared ones scoring lower.

This TCR was sampled from a man aged 25-45 years in good health. The chain links TRBV11-3 to TRBJ2-2, with 7 bases identical to TRBD2. The specimen sequenced was naive CD8+ T cells sorted from blood. The CDR3 loop reads CASSRGGTMTGELFF. As DNA, the CDR3 is TGTGCCAGCAGCCGGGGTGGGACTATGACCGGGGAGCTGTTTTTT.